The clone carrying this TCR beta chain was observed many times. Its cognate antigen is unknown. Trimming left V 3 bases short and J 0 bases short, with 6 bases between. The CDR3 has 15 amino acids. The germline V gene has CDR1 MNHEY and CDR2 SVGEGT. The record originates from a study of naive and memory T cell subsets. Study findings and constraints: A few larger clonotypes appeared in naive repertoires, especially CD8, possibly memory cells re-expressing CD45RA.

After CD4 positive bead selection, the CD4-negative fraction gave CD8 T cells. An equimolar mix of two oligonucleotides served as the beta constant-region primer for TRBC1 and TRBC2. Four rounds of PCR amplified the ligated cDNA using nested alpha and beta constant-region primers plus SP2. MiXCR was run by TCRdb on the UMI-ligation and nested PCR reads, yielding one entry per CDR3 protein. The sample includes tens of thousands of distinct CDR3 sequences, about 11% of them seen just once. This receptor was obtained from a human donor in good health. The sample was naive CD4+ T cells from blood. The rearrangement joins TRBV6-2 or TRBV6-3 to TRBJ2-6; D unclear. CDR3 amino acids: CASSYDFSGANVLTF. The CDR3 DNA follows: TGTGCCAGCAGTTATGACTTCTCTGGGGCCAACGTCCTGACTTTC.